The 18 T cell receptor beta chains presented below share a single source sample, sequenced in a study of blood T cell repertoires in COVID-19. The table came from immunoSEQ multiplex PCR; TCRdb's copy has only in-frame clones and leaves some out. This sample has more than 250,000 clones, with around 85% found just once. Material: PBMCs or T cells enriched from blood (not recorded which). These receptors were obtained from a woman aged 40 to 50 who had recovered from COVID-19.

The chain carries TRBV7-6 and TRBJ1-1, with D possibly being TRBD1 (5 bases). The germline gives CDR1 SGHVS, CDR2 FNYEAQ. Trimming took 4 bases from V and 5 from J, leaving 14 bases between them. CDR3 length equals 14 residues. The CDR3 spells CASSSLGGNTEAFF. As DNA, the CDR3 is TGTGCCAGCAGCTCCCTGGGGGGGAATACTGAAGCTTTCTTT.

The chain links TRBV10-2 to TRBJ1-2, with a weak D call TRBD1 (5 bases). The CDR3 extends over 12 amino acids. From germline, CDR1 is WSHSY and CDR2 SAAADI. V was trimmed by 3 bases and J by 3 bases, leaving 5 bases between them. The CDR3: CASSDRDYGYTF. CDR3 nucleotide sequence: TGCGCCAGCAGTGACAGGGACTATGGCTACACCTTC.

The rearrangement joins TRBV2 to TRBJ1-6, with 7 bases fitting TRBD1. Germline V gene lookup returns CDR1 SNHLY and CDR2 FYNNEI. Trimming at V came to 3 bases and at J to 9 bases, leaving 8 bases not matched to a gene. This CDR3 has 15 residues. CDR3 sequence: CASSDLDRAGSPLHF. The CDR3 DNA follows: TGTGCCAGCAGTGACCTCGACAGGGCCGGTTCACCCCTCCACTTT.

This rearrangement joins TRBV18 to TRBJ2-5, with 10 bases fitting TRBD1. Germline assignment: CDR1 KGHSH and CDR2 LQKENI. V lost 4 bases and J lost 4; bases outside the gene matches: 3. The CDR3 runs 14 residues. The CDR3 sequence is CASSRTGGGETQYF. The CDR3 DNA reads as TGTGCCAGCTCACGGACAGGGGGGGGAGAGACCCAGTACTTC.

The rearrangement uses TRBV6-5 and TRBJ2-2; D call uncertain. The germline V and J ends were trimmed by 0 bases and 1 base, with 9 bases remaining between them. The CDR3 spans 16 residues. Germline V lookup: CDR1 MNHEY, CDR2 SVGAGI. CDR3 protein: CASSYSPAWNTGELFF. The CDR3 DNA reads as TGTGCCAGCAGTTACTCCCCAGCGTGGAACACCGGGGAGCTGTTTTTT.

The chain combines TRBV28 with TRBJ2-3, with 13 positions matching TRBD2. CDR3 length: 18 residues. The junction had 10 bases not matched to a gene; V was cut back by 5 bases and J by 2 bases. The germline V gene has CDR1 MDHEN and CDR2 SYDVKM. CDR3 nucleotides: TGTGCCAGCAGTAGCCCCGGGACTAGCGGGACCTCCACAGATACGCAGTATTTT. Residues: CASSSPGTSGTSTDTQYF.

To note about this clone: The identical CDR3 is also encoded by other nucleotide sequences in the sample. The V call is TRBV20-1, the J call TRBJ1-2; no firm D call. This CDR3 has 11 amino acids. Per the germline V gene, CDR1 is DFQATT and CDR2 is SNEGSKA (reference sequence). Trimming removed 4 bases at V and 3 bases at J, with 6 bases between. CDR3 sequence: CSATRDYGYTF. In nucleotides, the CDR3 is TGCAGTGCTACGCGGGACTATGGCTACACCTTC.

This chain connects TRBV3-1 (or the pseudogene TRBV3-2) to TRBJ1-2; 8 bases line up with TRBD1. The CDR3 has 14 residues. Germline values: CDR1 LGHDT, CDR2 YNNKEL (reference sequence). V dropped 6 bases and J dropped 3; count of bases not matched to a gene: 6. In DNA form, the CDR3 reads TGTGCCAGCAGTCACAGGGGGGGAGACTATGGCTACACCTTC. It yields the protein CASSHRGGDYGYTF.

This clone was seen a single time. This sequence joins TRBV6-2 or TRBV6-3 and TRBJ2-7, with 8 positions matching TRBD2. The V and J ends lost 0 bases and 0 bases, in that order; junction bases with no gene match: 19. Germline CDR1 MNHEY, CDR2 SVGEGT. The CDR3 contains 21 residues. CDR3 in amino acids: CASSYSTLGTLAGTISYEQYF. The CDR3 bases are TGTGCCAGCAGTTACTCGACTCTCGGTACCTTAGCGGGGACAATCTCCTACGAGCAGTACTTC.

Regarding this clone: In the same sample, other DNA sequences code for this CDR3. This sequence joins TRBV9 and TRBJ2-5; 12 nucleotides match TRBD2. This CDR3 contains 15 residues. Germline V lookup: CDR1 SGDLS, CDR2 YYNGEE. V was pared by 1 base and J by 2 bases, with 0 bases of the junction left unmatched. CDR3 bases: TGTGCCAGCAGCGTACTAGCGGGAGGGCAAGAGACCCAGTACTTC. Amino acids: CASSVLAGGQETQYF.

CDR3 coding DNA: TGTGCCAGCTCACCAGACACTTACTATGGCTACACCTTC. Amino acid sequence: CASSPDTYYGYTF. The chain links TRBV18 to TRBJ1-2; D is uncertain. From germline, CDR1 is KGHSH and CDR2 LQKENI. Between the trimmed V and J ends, which lost 2 bases and 3 bases, there was a span of 7 bases. This CDR3 has 13 amino acids.

Here the CDR3 reads CASSLRAGNEQFF. The CDR3 DNA reads as TGTGCCAGCAGCTTAAGAGCGGGGAATGAGCAGTTCTTC. The V call is TRBV11-3, the J call TRBJ2-1, with 7 bases aligning to TRBD2. The junction had 2 bases not matched to a gene; V was cut back by 2 bases and J by 7 bases. The CDR3 runs 13 residues. The germline CDR1 and CDR2 sequences are SGHNT and YENEEA.

The chain couples TRBV19 to TRBJ1-2; no clear D gene. The CDR3 runs to 14 residues. The V gene lost 1 base and the J gene lost 0 bases, with 6 bases spanning the gap. Germline V gives CDR1 LNHDA, CDR2 SQIVND (reference sequence). CDR3 DNA sequence: TGTGCCAGTAGTATAGTGCAGTCTAACTATGGCTACACCTTC. Translating gives CASSIVQSNYGYTF. The full variable domain, with the rest looked up from reference TRBV19 and TRBJ1-2, is DGGITQSPKYLFRKEGQNVTLSCEQNLNHDAMYWYRQDPGQGLRLIYYSQIVNDFQKGDIAEGYSVSREKKESFPLTVTSAQKNPTAFYLCASSIVQSNYGYTFGSGTRLTVV.

The chain combines TRBV5-1 with TRBJ1-3; 7 bases fit TRBD1. The CDR3 extends over 14 amino acids. J lost 6 bases, V lost 4 bases, and 7 bases had no gene match. The germline V gene encodes CDR1 SGHRS and CDR2 YFSETQ. The CDR3 sequence: CASSEGTAINTIYF. CDR3 nucleotides: TGCGCCAGCAGCGAAGGGACAGCGATAAACACCATATATTTT.

This chain links TRBV27 with TRBJ1-6, with 10 bases identical to TRBD1. V was pared by 6 bases and J by 8 bases, with 7 bases of the junction left unmatched. Per germline, CDR1 MNHEY and CDR2 SMNVEV (reference sequence). This CDR3 contains 15 residues. The CDR3 coding sequence is TGTGCCAGCAGGGGCCTGGGACAGGGGTATTCACCCCTCCACTTT. As protein: CASRGLGQGYSPLHF.

The chain employs TRBV12-3 or TRBV12-4 and TRBJ1-6; D remains ambiguous. Trimming removed 3 bases at V and 10 bases at J, with 10 bases between. CDR3 size: 13 residues. The CDR3 loop is CASSFATLSPLHF. DNA of the CDR3: TGTGCCAGCAGTTTCGCGACACTCTCACCCCTCCACTTT.

This clone was seen only once. This chain joins TRBV7-2 and TRBJ1-1; D might be TRBD1 (5 bases). CDR1 and CDR2 from the germline V gene are SGHTA and FQGNSA. The CDR3 has 14 residues. The V end was cut by 3 bases, the J end by 6 bases, with 14 bases between. CDR3 DNA: TGTGCCAGCAGCTTTTCCGCCAGGGTCGCTGAAGCTTTCTTT. Protein product: CASSFSARVAEAFF.

This clone has just one count. The rearrangement uses TRBV11-2 and TRBJ2-2; a possible D gene is TRBD2 (5 bases). V lost 3 bases to trimming and J lost 1 base, with 6 bases between them. Germline CDR1 SGHAT, CDR2 FQNNGV. This CDR3 contains 14 residues. The CDR3 region is CASSFEGNTGELFF. The CDR3 nucleotides are TGTGCCAGCAGCTTTGAGGGGAACACCGGGGAGCTGTTTTTT.